The clone carrying this TCR beta chain was counted a few times. The data were obtained in a study of blood T cells in healthy people across ages. A second PCR, run for about 6 to 11 cycles, used a sample-barcoded 5' primer plus a J-beta primer mix. One entry per CDR3 protein results from TCRdb running MiXCR on the 5' RACE reads. Of about 580,000 distinct CDR3 sequences listed, roughly 48% are singletons. Germline V lookup: CDR1 SGHTA, CDR2 FQGNSA. The CDR3 spans 16 residues. The trim removed 7 bases at V and 11 bases at J, leaving 16 bases unmatched. This clonotype originated in an elderly man in good health. J is TRBJ2-1 and V is TRBV7-2, with 11 bases lining up with TRBD1. The sample consisted of blood. The CDR3 nucleotides are TGTGCCAGCACCCCGGGGGGGGACAGGGGGACCTTCAAGCAGTTCTTC. It codes for CASTPGGDRGTFKQFF.